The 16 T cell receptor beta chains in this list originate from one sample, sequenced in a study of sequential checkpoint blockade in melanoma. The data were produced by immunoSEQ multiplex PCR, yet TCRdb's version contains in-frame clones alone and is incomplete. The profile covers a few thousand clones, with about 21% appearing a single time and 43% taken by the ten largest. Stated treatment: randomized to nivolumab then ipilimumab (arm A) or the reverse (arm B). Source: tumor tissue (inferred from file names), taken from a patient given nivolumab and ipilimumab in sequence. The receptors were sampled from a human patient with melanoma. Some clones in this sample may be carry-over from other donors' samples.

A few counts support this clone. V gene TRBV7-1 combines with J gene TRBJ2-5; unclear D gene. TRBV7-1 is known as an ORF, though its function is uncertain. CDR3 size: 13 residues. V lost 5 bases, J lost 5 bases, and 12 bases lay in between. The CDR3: CASSQDHGETQYF. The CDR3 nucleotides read TGTGCCAGCAGCCAAGATCATGGGGAGACCCAGTACTTC.

The CDR3 coding sequence is TGCGCCAGCCCACAGGGTAAGGTCTGCTATAGCAATCAGCCCCAGCATTTT. It encodes CASPQGKVCYSNQPQHF. This chain connects TRBV10-2 to TRBJ1-5, with D possibly being TRBD1 (6 bases). The CDR3 has 17 amino acids. Germline V gene data show CDR1 as WSHSY and CDR2 as SAAADI. With 8 bases removed from V and 0 bases from J, the gap between germline ends came to 20 bases.

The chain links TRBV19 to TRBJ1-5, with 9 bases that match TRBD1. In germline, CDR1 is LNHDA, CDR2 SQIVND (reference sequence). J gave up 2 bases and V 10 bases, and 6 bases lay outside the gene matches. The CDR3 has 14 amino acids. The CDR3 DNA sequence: TGTGCCACGGGACAGGGAACTGGCAATCAGCCCCAGCATTTT. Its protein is CATGQGTGNQPQHF.

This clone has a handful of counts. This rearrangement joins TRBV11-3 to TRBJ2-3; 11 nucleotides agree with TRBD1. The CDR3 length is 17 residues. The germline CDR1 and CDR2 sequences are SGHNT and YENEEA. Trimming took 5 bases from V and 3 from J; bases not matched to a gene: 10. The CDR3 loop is CASSRDRGFLRTDTQYF. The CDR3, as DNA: TGTGCCAGCAGCCGGGACAGGGGGTTCTTGAGGACAGATACGCAGTATTTT.

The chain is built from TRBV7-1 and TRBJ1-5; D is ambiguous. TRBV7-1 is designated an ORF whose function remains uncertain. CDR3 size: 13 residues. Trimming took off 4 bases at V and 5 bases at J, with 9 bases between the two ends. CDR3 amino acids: CASSLDGYQPQHF. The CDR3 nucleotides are TGTGCCAGCAGCTTAGACGGTTATCAGCCCCAGCATTTT.

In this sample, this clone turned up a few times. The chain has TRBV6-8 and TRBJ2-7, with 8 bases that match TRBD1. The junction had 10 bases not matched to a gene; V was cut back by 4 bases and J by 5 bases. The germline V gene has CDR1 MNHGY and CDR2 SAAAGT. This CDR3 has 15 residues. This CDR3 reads CASSSEDRAADEQYF. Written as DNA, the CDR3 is TGTGCCAGCAGTTCCGAGGACAGGGCCGCGGACGAGCAGTACTTC.

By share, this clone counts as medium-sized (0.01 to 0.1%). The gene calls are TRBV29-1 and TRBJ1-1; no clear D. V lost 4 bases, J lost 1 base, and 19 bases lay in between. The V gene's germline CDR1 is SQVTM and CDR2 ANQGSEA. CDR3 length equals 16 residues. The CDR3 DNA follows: TGCAGCGTTGTGGAGACACGCGTTGGACCGAACACTGAAGCTTTCTTT. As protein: CSVVETRVGPNTEAFF.

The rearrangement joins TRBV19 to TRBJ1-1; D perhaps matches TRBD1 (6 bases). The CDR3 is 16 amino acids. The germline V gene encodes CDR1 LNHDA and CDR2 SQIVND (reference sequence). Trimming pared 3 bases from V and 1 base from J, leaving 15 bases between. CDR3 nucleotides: TGTGCCAGTAGTATTGTGGGGGCGACTGGGAACACTGAAGCTTTCTTT. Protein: CASSIVGATGNTEAFF.

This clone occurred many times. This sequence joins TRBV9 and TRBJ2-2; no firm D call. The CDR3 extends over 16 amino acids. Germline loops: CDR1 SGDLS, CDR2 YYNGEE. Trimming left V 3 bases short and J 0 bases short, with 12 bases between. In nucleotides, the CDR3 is TGTGCCAGCAGCGCCGTTGACACACCGAACACCGGGGAGCTGTTTTTT. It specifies CASSAVDTPNTGELFF.

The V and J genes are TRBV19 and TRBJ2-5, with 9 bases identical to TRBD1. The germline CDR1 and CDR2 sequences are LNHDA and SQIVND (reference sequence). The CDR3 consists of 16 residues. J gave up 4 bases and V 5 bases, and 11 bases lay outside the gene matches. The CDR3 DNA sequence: TGTGCCAGTAGTTTTCGGACAGGGGAGAGTAGAGAGACCCAGTACTTC. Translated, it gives CASSFRTGESRETQYF.

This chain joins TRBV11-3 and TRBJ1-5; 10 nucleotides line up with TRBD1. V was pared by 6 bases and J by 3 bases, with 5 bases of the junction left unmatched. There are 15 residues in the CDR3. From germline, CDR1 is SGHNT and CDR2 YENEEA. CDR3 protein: CASRGGTGVNQPQHF. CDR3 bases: TGTGCCAGCAGGGGTGGGACAGGGGTCAATCAGCCCCAGCATTTT.

CDR3 protein: CASSLDGTGNSPLHF. The CDR3 nucleotides read TGCGCCAGCAGCTTGGACGGGACAGGTAATTCACCCCTCCACTTT. The chain carries TRBV5-1 and TRBJ1-6; 8 positions match TRBD1. Germline V lookup: CDR1 SGHRS, CDR2 YFSETQ. J was trimmed by 6 bases and V by 0 bases; bases with no gene match: 2. CDR3 size: 15 residues.

The CDR3 spells CASSLAPGTAGNTIYF. The CDR3, as DNA: TGCGCCAGCAGCTTGGCCCCCGGGACAGCTGGAAACACCATATATTTT. The chain links TRBV5-1 to TRBJ1-3, with 7 nucleotides matching TRBD1. Germline CDR1 and CDR2: SGHRS and YFSETQ. This CDR3 contains 16 residues. V was pared by 0 bases and J by 2 bases, with 5 bases of the junction left unmatched.

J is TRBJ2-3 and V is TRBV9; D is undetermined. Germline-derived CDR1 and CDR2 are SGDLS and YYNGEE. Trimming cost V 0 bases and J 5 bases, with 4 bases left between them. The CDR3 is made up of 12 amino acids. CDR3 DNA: TGTGCCAGCAGCGTAGCGGGAGATACGCAGTATTTT. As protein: CASSVAGDTQYF.

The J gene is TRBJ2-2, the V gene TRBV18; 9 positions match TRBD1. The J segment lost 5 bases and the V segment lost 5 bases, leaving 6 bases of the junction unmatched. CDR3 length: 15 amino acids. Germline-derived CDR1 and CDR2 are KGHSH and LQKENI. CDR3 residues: CASSAQGAGTGELFF. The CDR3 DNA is TGTGCCAGCTCAGCACAGGGGGCAGGAACCGGGGAGCTGTTTTTT.

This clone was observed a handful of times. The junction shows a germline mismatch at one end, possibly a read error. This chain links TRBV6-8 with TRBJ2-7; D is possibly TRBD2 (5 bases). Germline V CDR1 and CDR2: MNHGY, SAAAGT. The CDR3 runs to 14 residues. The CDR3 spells CASSEGWVSYDQYF. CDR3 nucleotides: TGTGCCAGCAGTGAGGGCTGGGTGTCCTACGACCAGTACTTC.